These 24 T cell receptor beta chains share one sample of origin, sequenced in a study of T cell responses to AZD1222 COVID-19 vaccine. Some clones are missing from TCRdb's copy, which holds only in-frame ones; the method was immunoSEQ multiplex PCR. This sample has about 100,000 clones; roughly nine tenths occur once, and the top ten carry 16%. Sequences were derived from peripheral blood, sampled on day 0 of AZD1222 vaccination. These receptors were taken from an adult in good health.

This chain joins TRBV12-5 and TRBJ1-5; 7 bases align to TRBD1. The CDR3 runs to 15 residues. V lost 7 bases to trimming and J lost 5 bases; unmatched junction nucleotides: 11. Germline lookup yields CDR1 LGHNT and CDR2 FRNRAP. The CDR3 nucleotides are TGTGCTAGTGCCACACAGGGGTTGGGGGATCAGCCCCAGCATTTT. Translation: CASATQGLGDQPQHF.

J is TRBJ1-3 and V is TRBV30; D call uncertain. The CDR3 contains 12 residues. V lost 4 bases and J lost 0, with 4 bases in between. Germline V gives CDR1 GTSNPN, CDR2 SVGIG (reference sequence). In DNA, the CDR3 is TGTGCCTGGATCGGCTCTGGAAACACCATATATTTT. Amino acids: CAWIGSGNTIYF.

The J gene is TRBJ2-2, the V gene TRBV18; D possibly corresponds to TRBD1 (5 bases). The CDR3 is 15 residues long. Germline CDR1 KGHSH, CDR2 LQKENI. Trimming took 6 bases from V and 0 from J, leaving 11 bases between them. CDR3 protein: CASSPDKANTGELFF. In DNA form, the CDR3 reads TGTGCCAGCTCCCCGGACAAAGCGAACACCGGGGAGCTGTTTTTT. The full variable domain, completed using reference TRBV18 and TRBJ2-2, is NAGVMQNPRHLVRRRGQEARLRCSPMKGHSHVYWYRQLPEEGLKFMVYLQKENIIDESGMPKERFSAEFPKEGPSILRIQQVVRGDSAAYFCASSPDKANTGELFFGEGSRLTVL.

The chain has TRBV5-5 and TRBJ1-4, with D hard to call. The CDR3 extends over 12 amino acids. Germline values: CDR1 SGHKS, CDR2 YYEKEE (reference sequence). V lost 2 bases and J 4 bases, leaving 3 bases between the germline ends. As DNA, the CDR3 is TGTGCCAGCAGCTTTAGTAATGAAAAACTGTTTTTT. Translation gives CASSFSNEKLFF. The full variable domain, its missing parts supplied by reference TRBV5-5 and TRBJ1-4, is DAGVTQSPTHLIKTRGQQVTLRCSPISGHKSVSWYQQVLGQGPQFIFQYYEKEERGRGNFPDRFSARQFPNYSSELNVNALLLGDSALYLCASSFSNEKLFFGSGTQLSVL.

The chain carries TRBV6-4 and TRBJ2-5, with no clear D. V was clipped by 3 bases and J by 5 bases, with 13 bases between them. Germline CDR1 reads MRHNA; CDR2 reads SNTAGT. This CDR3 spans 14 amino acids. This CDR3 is CASSDTPKGETQYF. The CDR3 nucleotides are TGTGCCAGCAGTGATACCCCGAAAGGGGAGACCCAGTACTTC.

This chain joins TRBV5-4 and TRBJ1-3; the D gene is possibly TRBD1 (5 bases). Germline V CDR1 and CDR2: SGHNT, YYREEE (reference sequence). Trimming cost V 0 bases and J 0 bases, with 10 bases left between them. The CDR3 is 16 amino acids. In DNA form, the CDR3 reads TGTGCCAGCAGCTTGGACCACAGGAGCTCTGGAAACACCATATATTTT. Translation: CASSLDHRSSGNTIYF.

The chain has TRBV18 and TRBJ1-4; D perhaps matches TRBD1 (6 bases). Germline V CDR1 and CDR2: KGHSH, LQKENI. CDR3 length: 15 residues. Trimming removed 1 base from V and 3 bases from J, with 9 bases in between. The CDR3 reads CASSPQTGSNEKLFF. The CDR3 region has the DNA TGTGCCAGCTCACCACAGACAGGTTCTAATGAAAAACTGTTTTTT.

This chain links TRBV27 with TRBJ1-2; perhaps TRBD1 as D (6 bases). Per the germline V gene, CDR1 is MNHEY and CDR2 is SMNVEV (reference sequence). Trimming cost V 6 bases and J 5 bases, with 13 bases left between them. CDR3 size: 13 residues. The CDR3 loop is CASRDRRTYGYTF. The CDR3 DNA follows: TGTGCCAGCAGGGACAGACGAACTTATGGCTACACCTTC.

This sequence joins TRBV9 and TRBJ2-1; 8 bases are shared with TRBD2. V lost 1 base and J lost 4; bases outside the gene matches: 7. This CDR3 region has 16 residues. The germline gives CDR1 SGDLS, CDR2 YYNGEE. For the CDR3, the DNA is TGTGCCAGCAGCGTACCTAGCGGGCCCTATTACAATGAGCAGTTCTTC. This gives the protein CASSVPSGPYYNEQFF.

The CDR3 DNA follows: TGCGCCAGCAGTTTACAGGGACAAGGATCTGAAGCTTTCTTT. Encoded protein: CASSLQGQGSEAFF. The gene calls are TRBV5-1 and TRBJ1-1, with D perhaps matching TRBD1 (6 bases). CDR3 length: 14 amino acids. The V and J ends lost 5 bases and 6 bases respectively, with 17 bases between them. Germline values: CDR1 SGHRS, CDR2 YFSETQ.

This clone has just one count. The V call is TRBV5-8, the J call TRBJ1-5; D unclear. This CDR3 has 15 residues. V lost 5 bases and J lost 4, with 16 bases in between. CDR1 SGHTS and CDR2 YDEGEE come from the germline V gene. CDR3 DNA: TGTGCCAGCAGTCCCTTTCCGGGGATTAATCAGCCCCAGCATTTT. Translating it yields CASSPFPGINQPQHF.

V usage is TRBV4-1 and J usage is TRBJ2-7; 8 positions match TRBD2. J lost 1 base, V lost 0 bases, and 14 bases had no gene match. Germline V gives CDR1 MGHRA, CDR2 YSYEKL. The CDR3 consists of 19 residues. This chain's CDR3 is CASSQEGGVAGQPSYEQYF. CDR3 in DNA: TGCGCCAGCAGCCAAGAGGGGGGTGTAGCGGGACAACCGTCCTACGAGCAGTACTTC.

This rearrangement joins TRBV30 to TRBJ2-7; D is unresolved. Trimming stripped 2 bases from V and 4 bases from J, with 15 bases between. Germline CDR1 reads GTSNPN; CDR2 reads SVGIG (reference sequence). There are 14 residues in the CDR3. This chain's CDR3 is CAWSISAEIYEQYF. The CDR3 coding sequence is TGTGCCTGGAGTATAAGCGCAGAGATATACGAGCAGTACTTC.

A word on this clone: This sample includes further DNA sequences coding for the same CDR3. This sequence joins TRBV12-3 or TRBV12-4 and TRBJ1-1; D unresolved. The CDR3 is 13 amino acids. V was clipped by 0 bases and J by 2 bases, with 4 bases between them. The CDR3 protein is CASSLAGNTEAFF. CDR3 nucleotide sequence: TGTGCCAGCAGTTTAGCGGGAAACACTGAAGCTTTCTTT.

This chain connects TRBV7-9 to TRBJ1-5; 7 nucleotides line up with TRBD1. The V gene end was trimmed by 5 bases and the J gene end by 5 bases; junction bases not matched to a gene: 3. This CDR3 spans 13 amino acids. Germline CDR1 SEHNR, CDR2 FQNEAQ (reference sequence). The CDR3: CASSTGEYQPQHF. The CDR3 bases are TGTGCCAGCAGCACAGGGGAGTATCAGCCCCAGCATTTT.

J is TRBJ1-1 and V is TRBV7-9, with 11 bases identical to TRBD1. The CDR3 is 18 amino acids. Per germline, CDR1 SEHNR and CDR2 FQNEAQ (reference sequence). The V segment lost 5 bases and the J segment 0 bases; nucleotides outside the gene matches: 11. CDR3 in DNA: TGTGCCAGCAGCCCCTTACCGGGGACAGGGGGACTGAACACTGAAGCTTTCTTT. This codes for CASSPLPGTGGLNTEAFF.

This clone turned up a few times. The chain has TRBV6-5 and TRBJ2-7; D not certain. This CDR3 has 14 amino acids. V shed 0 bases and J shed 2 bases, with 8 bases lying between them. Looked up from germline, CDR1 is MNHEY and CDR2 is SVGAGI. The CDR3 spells CASSYSSRTYEQYF. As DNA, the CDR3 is TGTGCCAGCAGTTACTCCTCCAGGACCTACGAGCAGTACTTC.

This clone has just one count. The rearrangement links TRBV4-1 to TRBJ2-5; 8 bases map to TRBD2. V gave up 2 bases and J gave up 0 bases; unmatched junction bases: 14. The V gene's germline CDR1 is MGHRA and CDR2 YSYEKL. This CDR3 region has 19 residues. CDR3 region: CASSQPGIFTAGDQETQYF. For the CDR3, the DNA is TGCGCCAGCAGCCAACCTGGAATTTTCACAGCGGGAGACCAAGAGACCCAGTACTTC.

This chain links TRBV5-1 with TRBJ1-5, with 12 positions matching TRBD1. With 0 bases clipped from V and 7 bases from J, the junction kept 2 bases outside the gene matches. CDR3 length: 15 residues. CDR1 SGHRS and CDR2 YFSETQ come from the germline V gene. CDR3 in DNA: TGCGCCAGCAGCTTGGGGGGGACAGGGGGCCAGCCCCAGCATTTT. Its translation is CASSLGGTGGQPQHF.

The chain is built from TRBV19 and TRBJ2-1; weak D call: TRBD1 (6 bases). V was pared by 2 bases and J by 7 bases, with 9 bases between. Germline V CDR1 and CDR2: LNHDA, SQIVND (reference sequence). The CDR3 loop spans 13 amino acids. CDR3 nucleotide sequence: TGTGCCAGTAGTATAAACAGGGATAATGAGCAGTTCTTC. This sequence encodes CASSINRDNEQFF.

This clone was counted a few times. The CDR3 DNA reads TGTGCCAGTAGTATTGGGACAGGGTACCAAGAGACCCAGTACTTC. Translating it yields CASSIGTGYQETQYF. The chain combines TRBV19 with TRBJ2-5, with 9 positions matching TRBD1. The germline V gene encodes CDR1 LNHDA and CDR2 SQIVND (reference sequence). Unmatched junction bases numbered 2, after V lost 3 bases and J lost 0 bases. This CDR3 is 15 amino acids long.

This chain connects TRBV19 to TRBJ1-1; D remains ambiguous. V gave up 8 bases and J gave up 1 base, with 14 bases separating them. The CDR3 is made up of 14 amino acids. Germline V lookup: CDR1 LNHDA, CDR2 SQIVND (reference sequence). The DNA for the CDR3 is TGTGCCAGTGGCACGGAGAAAAAGAACACTGAAGCTTTCTTT. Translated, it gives CASGTEKKNTEAFF.

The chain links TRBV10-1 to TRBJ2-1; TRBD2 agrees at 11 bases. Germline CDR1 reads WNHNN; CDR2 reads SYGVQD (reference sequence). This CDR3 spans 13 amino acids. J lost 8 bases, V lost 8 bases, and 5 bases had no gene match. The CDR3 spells CASGASGRYEQFF. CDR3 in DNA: TGCGCCAGCGGGGCTAGCGGGAGGTATGAGCAGTTCTTC.

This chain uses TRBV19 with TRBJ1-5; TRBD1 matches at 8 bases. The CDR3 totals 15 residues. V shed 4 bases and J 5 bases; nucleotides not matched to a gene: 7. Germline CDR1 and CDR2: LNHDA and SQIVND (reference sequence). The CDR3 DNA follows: TGTGCCAGTAGTACCCCAAGGACAGGGTATCAGCCCCAGCATTTT. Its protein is CASSTPRTGYQPQHF.